The 4 T cell receptor beta chains given below trace back to one sample, sequenced in a study of blood T cell repertoires in COVID-19. Repertoires were generated with immunoSEQ multiplex PCR, while TCRdb's copy carries only in-frame clones and drops some. Among roughly 140,000 clones listed, approximately 85% were seen once. The sample consisted of peripheral blood. The source is an older woman with COVID-19, enrolled during active disease.

This chain connects TRBV3-1 (or the pseudogene TRBV3-2) to TRBJ1-2; possibly TRBD1 for D (5 bases). V was trimmed by 0 bases and J by 3 bases, leaving 11 bases between them. The CDR3 is made up of 15 amino acids. CDR1 and CDR2 from the germline V gene are LGHDT and YNNKEL (reference sequence). DNA of the CDR3: TGTGCCAGCAGCCAAGATCAGGGATGGGACTATGGCTACACCTTC. Amino acid sequence: CASSQDQGWDYGYTF.

This rearrangement joins TRBV29-1 to TRBJ1-2; TRBD1 agrees at 11 bases. J lost 6 bases, V lost 3 bases, and 6 bases had no gene match. Germline loops: CDR1 SQVTM, CDR2 ANQGSEA. This CDR3 contains 14 residues. The CDR3 DNA follows: TGCAGCGTTGACCAGGACAGGGGGCTGGATGGCTACACCTTC. Translation: CSVDQDRGLDGYTF.

The genes are TRBV7-8 and TRBJ1-5; D gene unclear. Germline CDR1 is SGHVS and CDR2 is FQNEAQ. V shed 1 base and J shed 0 bases, with 19 bases lying between them. The CDR3 is 19 residues long. The CDR3 DNA reads TGTGCCAGCAGCTTAGTATCGACCTCGAGGGAATATAGCAATCAGCCCCAGCATTTT. It codes for CASSLVSTSREYSNQPQHF.

On this clone itself: The junction departs from germline at one end; a sequencing error may be responsible. The rearrangement joins TRBV20-1 to TRBJ1-6, with 7 bases matching TRBD1. This CDR3 comprises 10 residues. Germline values: CDR1 DFQATT, CDR2 SNEGSKA (reference sequence). The DNA of the CDR3 is TGCAGTGCTCTCCTTTTGGACAGGTACTTT. Amino acid sequence: CSALLLDRYF.